One and the same sample provided the 13 T cell receptor beta chains below, sequenced in a study of Graves' ophthalmopathy and Graves' hyperthyroidism. Amplified TCR beta CDR3 regions were obtained using RNA transcripts as template. First-round RT-PCR relied on HTBI primers, and a second-round multiplex PCR came next. MiXCR was run by TCRdb on the multiplex PCR reads, yielding one entry per CDR3 protein. The sample records under 350,000 distinct CDR3 sequences, under 20% being singletons. The sequencing input was peripheral blood. The receptors were sampled from an adult man with Graves' ophthalmopathy.

This clonotype was detected ten times or more. The chain uses TRBV28 and TRBJ1-2; 7 bases agree with TRBD1. There are 14 residues in the CDR3. The J segment lost 1 base and the V segment lost 6 bases, leaving 5 bases of the junction unmatched. The germline V gene has CDR1 MDHEN and CDR2 SYDVKM. The CDR3 sequence is CASSIRQGNYGYTF. The CDR3 DNA follows: TGTGCCAGCAGCATAAGACAGGGTAACTATGGCTACACCTTC.

There are many counts of this clonotype. J is TRBJ2-2 and V is TRBV19; TRBD2 matches 9 bases. V shed 2 bases, J shed 4 bases, and the junction held 8 bases outside the gene matches. The CDR3 contains 17 residues. CDR1 and CDR2 from the germline V gene are LNHDA and SQIVND (reference sequence). CDR3 region: CASSIWLAGGPTGELFF. CDR3 DNA sequence: TGTGCCAGTAGTATATGGCTCGCGGGGGGGCCCACCGGGGAGCTGTTTTTT.

This clonotype was picked up many times. This rearrangement joins TRBV7-9 to TRBJ2-7; D is perhaps TRBD1 or TRBD2 (5 bases each). Germline assignment: CDR1 SEHNR and CDR2 FQNEAQ (reference sequence). This CDR3 is 12 amino acids long. V gave up 2 bases and J gave up 6 bases, with 8 bases separating them. The CDR3 loop reads CASSLPGAEQYF. CDR3 DNA sequence: TGTGCCAGCAGCTTACCCGGGGCCGAGCAGTACTTC.

V and J are TRBV28 and TRBJ1-1, with D possibly being TRBD1 (5 bases). Trimming left V 7 bases short and J 4 bases short, with 13 bases between. This CDR3 is 13 amino acids long. Looked up from germline, CDR1 is MDHEN and CDR2 is SYDVKM. CDR3 amino acids: CASNPVRGTEAFF. The CDR3 bases are TGTGCCAGCAACCCGGTTAGGGGCACTGAAGCTTTCTTT. The full variable domain, its missing parts supplied by reference TRBV28 and TRBJ1-1, is DVKVTQSSRYLVKRTGEKVFLECVQDMDHENMFWYRQDPGLGLRLIYFSYDVKMKEKGDIPEGYSVSREKKERFSLILESASTNQTSMYLCASNPVRGTEAFFGQGTRLTVV.

This clonotype was seen ten or more times. V usage is TRBV24-1 and J usage is TRBJ2-7; D not certain. V lost 3 bases, J lost 6 bases, and 17 bases lay in between. CDR3 size: 15 residues. Germline V gives CDR1 KGHDR, CDR2 SFDVKD. CDR3 sequence: CATSDVIGEGGEQYF. The CDR3 nucleotides are TGTGCCACCAGTGATGTTATCGGAGAAGGTGGCGAGCAGTACTTC.

The V gene is TRBV5-1, the J gene TRBJ2-7; TRBD2 agrees at 9 bases. The CDR3 length is 14 residues. Germline CDR1 SGHRS, CDR2 YFSETQ. Losses at the gene ends were 4 bases for V and 9 bases for J; bases not matched to a gene: 11. The CDR3 DNA is TGCGCCAGCAGCGCCGGGACTAGCAACAGAGGGCAGTACTTC. This codes for CASSAGTSNRGQYF. Using reference TRBV5-1 and TRBJ2-7 for the parts outside the CDR3, the full variable domain is KAGVTQTPRYLIKTRGQQVTLSCSPISGHRSVSWYQQTPGQGLQFLFEYFSETQRNKGNFPGRFSGRQFSNSRSEMNVSTLELGDSALYLCASSAGTSNRGQYFGPGTRLTVT.

The chain uses TRBV28 and TRBJ2-7, with 11 bases that match TRBD2. The V and J ends lost 7 bases and 7 bases, in that order; junction bases with no gene match: 18. CDR3 length: 17 amino acids. Looked up from germline, CDR1 is MDHEN and CDR2 is SYDVKM. As DNA, the CDR3 is TGTGCCAGCACGACCCCAGTCATCACTAGCGGGAGTGGTGAGCAGTACTTC. Its translation: CASTTPVITSGSGEQYF.

Ten or more counts support this clonotype. The CDR3 DNA reads as TGTGCCAGCAGCTTAGGAGCAGGGGGCGCGTCGGGCACTGAAGCTTTCTTT. Translating it yields CASSLGAGGASGTEAFF. The rearrangement joins TRBV11-3 to TRBJ1-1; 8 nucleotides align to TRBD1. Germline values: CDR1 SGHNT, CDR2 YENEEA. The CDR3 is 17 amino acids. Trimming removed 1 base from V and 4 bases from J; junction bases left unmatched: 11.

V usage is TRBV6-1 and J usage is TRBJ2-5; D is perhaps TRBD1 (5 bases). With 9 bases removed from V and 9 bases from J, the gap between germline ends came to 32 bases. CDR1 MNHNS and CDR2 SASEGT come from the germline V gene. CDR3 size: 17 residues. In DNA, the CDR3 is TGTGCCAGACAAACCGCTAGACAGCGCTCTGGACGGTCGGCCCAGTACTTC. This sequence encodes CARQTARQRSGRSAQYF.

This clonotype came up many times. The chain recombines TRBV5-1 with TRBJ1-1; the match to TRBD1 covers 8 bases. Germline V lookup: CDR1 SGHRS, CDR2 YFSETQ. This CDR3 is 15 amino acids long. V trimming: 4 bases; J trimming: 8 bases; junction bases outside the gene matches: 13. Here the CDR3 DNA reads TGCGCCAGCAGCCTCGGACAGGGTTTTACGTCGGAAGCTTTCTTT. This encodes CASSLGQGFTSEAFF.

The V call is TRBV3-1, the J call TRBJ2-7; D is unresolved. Germline-derived CDR1 and CDR2 are LGHDT and YNNKEL (reference sequence). V lost 1 base and J 3 bases, leaving 7 bases between the germline ends. This CDR3 region has 13 residues. The CDR3: CASSQVKDYEQYF. DNA for the CDR3: TGTGCCAGCAGCCAAGTTAAAGACTACGAGCAGTACTTC.

This clonotype came up many times. The V and J genes are TRBV5-1 and TRBJ1-2; D possibly corresponds to TRBD1 (5 bases). The germline V and J ends were trimmed by 1 base and 4 bases, with 11 bases remaining between them. Germline CDR1 is SGHRS and CDR2 is YFSETQ. CDR3 length: 14 amino acids. The CDR3 DNA sequence: TGCGCCAGCAGCTTGCCCGGGGACGCCTATGGCTACACCTTC. Its protein product is CASSLPGDAYGYTF.

In this sample, this clonotype turned up many times. This chain connects TRBV6-1 to TRBJ2-2, with D perhaps TRBD2 (6 bases). CDR3 length equals 14 residues. Trimming cost V 5 bases and J 6 bases, with 13 bases left between them. CDR1 is MNHNS and CDR2 is SASEGT in the germline V gene. The CDR3 nucleotides read TGTGCCAGCAGTCCCCAACTAGCCGCCGGGGAGCTGTTTTTT. It translates to CASSPQLAAGELFF.